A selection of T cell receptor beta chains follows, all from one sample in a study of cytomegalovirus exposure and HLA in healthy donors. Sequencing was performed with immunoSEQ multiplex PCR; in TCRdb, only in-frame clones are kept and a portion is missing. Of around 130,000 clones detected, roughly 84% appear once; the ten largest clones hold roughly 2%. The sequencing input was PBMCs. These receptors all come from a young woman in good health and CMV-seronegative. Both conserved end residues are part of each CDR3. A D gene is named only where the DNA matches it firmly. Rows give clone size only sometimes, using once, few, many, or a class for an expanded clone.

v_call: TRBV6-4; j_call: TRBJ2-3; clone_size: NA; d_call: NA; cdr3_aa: CASSEGEVTDTQYF; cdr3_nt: TGTGCCAGCAGTGAAGGGGAAGTCACAGATACGCAGTATTTT
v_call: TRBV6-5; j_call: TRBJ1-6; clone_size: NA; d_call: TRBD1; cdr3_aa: CASSGQGSPGSPLHF; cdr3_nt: TGTGCCAGCAGTGGACAGGGGAGCCCAGGTTCACCCCTCCACTTT
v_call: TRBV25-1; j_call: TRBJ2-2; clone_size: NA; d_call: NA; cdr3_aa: CASSELGVGTGELFF; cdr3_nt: TGTGCCAGCAGTGAATTAGGGGTCGGCACCGGGGAGCTGTTTTTT
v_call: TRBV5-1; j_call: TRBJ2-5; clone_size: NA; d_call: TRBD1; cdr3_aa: CASSPTGTGLQETQYF; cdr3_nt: TGCGCCAGCAGCCCAACCGGGACAGGGCTCCAAGAGACCCAGTACTTC
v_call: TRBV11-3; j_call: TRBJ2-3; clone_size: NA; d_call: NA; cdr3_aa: CASSLAGVWGTDTQYF; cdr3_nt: TGTGCCAGCAGCCTAGCCGGGGTTTGGGGCACAGATACGCAGTATTTT
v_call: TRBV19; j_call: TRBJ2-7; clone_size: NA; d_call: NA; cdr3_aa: CASSMEGKDYEQYF; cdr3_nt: TGTGCCAGTAGTATGGAGGGGAAGGACTACGAGCAGTACTTC
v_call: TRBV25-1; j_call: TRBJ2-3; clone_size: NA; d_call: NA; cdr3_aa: CASSEGVRALTDTQYF; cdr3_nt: TGTGCCAGCAGTGAAGGGGTGCGGGCCCTCACAGATACGCAGTATTTT
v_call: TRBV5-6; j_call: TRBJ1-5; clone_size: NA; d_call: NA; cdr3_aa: CASSFFGEQPQHF; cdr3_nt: TGTGCCAGCAGCTTCTTCGGGGAGCAGCCCCAGCATTTT
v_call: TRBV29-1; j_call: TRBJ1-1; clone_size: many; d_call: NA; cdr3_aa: CSVMGRVHTEAFF; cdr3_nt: TGCAGCGTAATGGGCAGGGTCCACACTGAAGCTTTCTTT
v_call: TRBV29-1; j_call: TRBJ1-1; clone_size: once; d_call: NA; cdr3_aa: CSVEDLRVNTEAFF; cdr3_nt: TGCAGCGTTGAAGATCTTCGGGTGAACACTGAAGCTTTCTTT
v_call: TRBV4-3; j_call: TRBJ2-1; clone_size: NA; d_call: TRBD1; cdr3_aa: CASSQDAGGAINEQFF; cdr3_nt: TGCGCCAGCAGCCAAGATGCAGGGGGCGCAATCAATGAGCAGTTCTTC
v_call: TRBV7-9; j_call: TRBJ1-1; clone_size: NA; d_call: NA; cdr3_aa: CASSLFRLREGLWAEAFF; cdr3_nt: TGTGCCAGCAGCTTATTTCGGCTCAGGGAGGGGTTGTGGGCTGAAGCTTTCTTT
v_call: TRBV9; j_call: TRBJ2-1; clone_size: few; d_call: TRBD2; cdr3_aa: CASSANSGNYNEQFF; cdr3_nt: TGTGCCAGCAGCGCGAATAGCGGGAACTACAATGAGCAGTTCTTC
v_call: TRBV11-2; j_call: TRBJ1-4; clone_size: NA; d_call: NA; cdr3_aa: CASSLDRVATNEKLFF; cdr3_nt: TGTGCCAGCAGCTTAGATCGCGTCGCAACTAATGAAAAACTGTTTTTT
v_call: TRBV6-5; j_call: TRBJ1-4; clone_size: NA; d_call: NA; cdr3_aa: CASTRTKNEKLFF; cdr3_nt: TGTGCCAGCACCCGGACAAAGAATGAAAAACTGTTTTTT
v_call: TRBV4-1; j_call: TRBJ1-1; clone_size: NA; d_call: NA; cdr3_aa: CASSQMSGRAENTEAFF; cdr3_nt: TGCGCCAGCAGCCAAATGAGCGGTCGGGCGGAGAACACTGAAGCTTTCTTT
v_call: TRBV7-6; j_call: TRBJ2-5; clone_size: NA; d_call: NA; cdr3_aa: CASSLRGRETQYF; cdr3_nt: TGTGCCAGCAGCTTACGGGGTCGGGAGACCCAGTACTTC
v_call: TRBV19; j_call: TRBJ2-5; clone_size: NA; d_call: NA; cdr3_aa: CASSMNRVETQYF; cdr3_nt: TGTGCCAGTAGTATGAACAGGGTGGAGACCCAGTACTTC
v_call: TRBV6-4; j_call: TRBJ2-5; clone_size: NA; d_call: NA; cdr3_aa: CASSAQGGRETQYF; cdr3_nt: TGTGCCAGCAGTGCCCAGGGCGGTCGGGAGACCCAGTACTTC
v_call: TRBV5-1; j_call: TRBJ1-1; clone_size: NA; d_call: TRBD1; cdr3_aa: CASHNQKTGGSNTEAFF; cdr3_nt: TGCGCCAGCCACAACCAAAAAACAGGGGGCTCGAACACTGAAGCTTTCTTT
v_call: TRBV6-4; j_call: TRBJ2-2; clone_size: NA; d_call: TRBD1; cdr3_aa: CASSADRGDTGELFF; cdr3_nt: TGTGCCAGCAGCGCTGACAGGGGGGACACCGGGGAGCTGTTTTTT
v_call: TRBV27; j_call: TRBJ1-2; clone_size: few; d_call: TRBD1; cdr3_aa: CASSNRGGYGYTF; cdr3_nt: TGTGCCAGCAGCAACAGGGGCGGGTATGGCTACACCTTC
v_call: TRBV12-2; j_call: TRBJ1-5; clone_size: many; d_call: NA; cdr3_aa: CASRSRSHVTGGRGYGQPQHF; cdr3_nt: TGTGCAAGTCGCTCCCGAAGTCATGTGACAGGGGGCCGTGGGTACGGTCAGCCCCAGCATTTT
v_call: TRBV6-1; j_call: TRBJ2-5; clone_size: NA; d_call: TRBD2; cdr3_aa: CASSGGGGAGETQYF; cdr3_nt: TGTGCCAGCAGTGGAGGCGGGGGGGCCGGAGAGACCCAGTACTTC
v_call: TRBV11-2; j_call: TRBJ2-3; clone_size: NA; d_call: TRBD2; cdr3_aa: CASSLRTSGGYSTDTQYF; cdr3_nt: TGTGCCAGCAGCTTAAGGACTAGCGGGGGGTATAGCACAGATACGCAGTATTTT
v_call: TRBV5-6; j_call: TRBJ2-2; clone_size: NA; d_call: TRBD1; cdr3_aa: CASCQGANTGELFF; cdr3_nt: TGCGCCAGCTGTCAGGGGGCTAACACCGGGGAGCTGTTTTTT
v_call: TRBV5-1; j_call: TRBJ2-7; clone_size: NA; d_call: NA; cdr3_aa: CASSSPGPRTYEQYF; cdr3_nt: TGCGCCAGCAGCTCCCCCGGCCCTAGGACCTACGAGCAGTACTTC
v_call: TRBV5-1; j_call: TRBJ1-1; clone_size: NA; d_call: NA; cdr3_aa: CASSFRGRGNTEAFF; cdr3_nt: TGCGCCAGCAGCTTTCGTGGCAGGGGAAACACTGAAGCTTTCTTT
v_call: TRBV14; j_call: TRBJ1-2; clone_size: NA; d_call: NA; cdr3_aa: CASSQAGGGYTF; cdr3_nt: TGTGCCAGCAGCCAAGCCGGAGGGGGCTACACCTTC
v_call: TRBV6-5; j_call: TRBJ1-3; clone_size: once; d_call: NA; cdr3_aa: CASRDTSGNTIYF; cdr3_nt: TGTGCCAGCCGGGACACCTCTGGAAACACCATATATTTT
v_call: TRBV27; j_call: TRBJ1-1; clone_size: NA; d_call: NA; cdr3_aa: CASSLSPGMTEAFF; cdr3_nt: TGTGCCAGCAGTTTATCACCAGGGATGACTGAAGCTTTCTTT
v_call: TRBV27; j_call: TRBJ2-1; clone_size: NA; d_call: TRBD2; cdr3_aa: CASSLLGAAGNEQFF; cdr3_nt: TGTGCCAGCAGTTTACTAGGGGCAGCGGGGAATGAGCAGTTCTTC
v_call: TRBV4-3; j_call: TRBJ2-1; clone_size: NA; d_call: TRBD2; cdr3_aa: CASSQGGGHNEQFF; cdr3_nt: TGCGCCAGCAGCCAAGGCGGGGGGCACAATGAGCAGTTCTTC
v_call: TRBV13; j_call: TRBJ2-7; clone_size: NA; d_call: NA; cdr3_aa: CASSLRVSLYEQYF; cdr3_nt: TGTGCCAGCAGCTTAAGAGTATCCCTCTACGAGCAGTACTTC
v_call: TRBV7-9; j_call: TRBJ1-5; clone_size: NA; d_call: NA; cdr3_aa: CASSSDRDNNQPQHF; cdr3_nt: TGTGCCAGCAGCTCCGACCGGGACAACAATCAGCCCCAGCATTTT
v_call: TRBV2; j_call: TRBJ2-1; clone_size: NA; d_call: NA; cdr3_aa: CASSERTFSSSYNEQFF; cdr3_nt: TGTGCCAGCAGTGAAAGGACATTTTCTAGCTCCTACAATGAGCAGTTCTTC
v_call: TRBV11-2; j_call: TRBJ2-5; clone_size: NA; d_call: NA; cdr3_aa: CASSSRGLAEETQYF; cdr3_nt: TGTGCCAGCAGCTCCAGGGGGCTAGCGGAAGAGACCCAGTACTTC
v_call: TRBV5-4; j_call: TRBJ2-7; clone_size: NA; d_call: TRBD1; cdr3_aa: CASSLAGQVYEQYF; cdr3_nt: TGTGCCAGCAGCTTGGCGGGACAGGTTTACGAGCAGTACTTC
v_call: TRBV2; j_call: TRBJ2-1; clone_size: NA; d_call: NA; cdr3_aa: CASGGGGEQFF; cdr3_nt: TGTGCCAGCGGGGGAGGGGGTGAGCAGTTCTTC
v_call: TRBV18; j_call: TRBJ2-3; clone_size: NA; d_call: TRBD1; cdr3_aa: CASSPGTGVDTQYF; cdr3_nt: TGTGCCAGCTCACCCGGGACAGGGGTAGATACGCAGTATTTT
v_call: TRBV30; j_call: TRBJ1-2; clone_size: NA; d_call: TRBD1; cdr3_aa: CAWSGQGRNYGYTF; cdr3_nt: TGTGCCTGGAGTGGACAGGGGAGAAACTATGGCTACACCTTC
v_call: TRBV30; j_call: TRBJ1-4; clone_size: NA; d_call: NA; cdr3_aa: CAWRKGAREKLFF; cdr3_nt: TGTGCCTGGAGGAAAGGGGCCCGGGAAAAACTGTTTTTT
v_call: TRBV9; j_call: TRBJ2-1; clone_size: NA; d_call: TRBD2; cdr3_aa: CASSAGGSSSYNEQFF; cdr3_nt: TGTGCCAGCAGCGCGGGAGGGTCAAGCTCCTACAATGAGCAGTTCTTC
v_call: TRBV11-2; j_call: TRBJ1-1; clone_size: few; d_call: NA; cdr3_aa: CASSYRTADGAEAFF; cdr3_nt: TGTGCCAGCAGCTACAGGACGGCCGATGGGGCTGAAGCTTTCTTT
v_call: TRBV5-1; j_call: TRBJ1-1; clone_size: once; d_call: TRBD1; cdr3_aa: CASSGDRSTNTEAFF; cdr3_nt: TGCGCCAGCAGCGGGGACAGGTCAACGAACACTGAAGCTTTCTTT
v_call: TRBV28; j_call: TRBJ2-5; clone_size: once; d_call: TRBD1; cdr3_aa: CASSVYPGQGLETQYF; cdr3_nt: TGTGCCAGCAGTGTGTATCCGGGACAGGGTTTGGAGACCCAGTACTTC
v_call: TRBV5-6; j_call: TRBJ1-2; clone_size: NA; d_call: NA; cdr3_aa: CASSFTEGYGYTF; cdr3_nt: TGTGCCAGCAGCTTTACAGAAGGATATGGCTACACCTTC
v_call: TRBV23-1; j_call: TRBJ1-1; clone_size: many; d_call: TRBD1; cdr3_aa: CASTQGGGKTEAFF; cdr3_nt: TGCGCCAGCACCCAAGGGGGCGGAAAGACTGAAGCTTTCTTT
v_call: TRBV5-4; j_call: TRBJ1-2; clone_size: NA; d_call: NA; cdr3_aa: CASRDVGVNYGYTF; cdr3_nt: TGTGCCAGCAGAGACGTGGGCGTTAACTATGGCTACACCTTC
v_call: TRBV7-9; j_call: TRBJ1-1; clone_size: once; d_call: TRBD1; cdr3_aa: CASSKETGGFTEAFF; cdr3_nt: TGTGCCAGCAGCAAGGAGACAGGGGGCTTCACTGAAGCTTTCTTT
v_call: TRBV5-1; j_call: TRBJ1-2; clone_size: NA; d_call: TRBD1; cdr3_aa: CASSPGTGHYGYTF; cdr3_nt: TGCGCCAGCAGCCCCGGGACAGGGCACTATGGCTACACCTTC